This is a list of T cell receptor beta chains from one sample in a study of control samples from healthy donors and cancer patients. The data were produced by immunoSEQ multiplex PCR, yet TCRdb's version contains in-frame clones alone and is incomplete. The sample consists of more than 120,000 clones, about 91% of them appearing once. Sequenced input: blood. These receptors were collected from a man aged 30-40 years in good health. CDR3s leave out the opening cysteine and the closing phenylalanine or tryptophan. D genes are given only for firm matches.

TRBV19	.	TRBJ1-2	ASSLRNREVRGGYT
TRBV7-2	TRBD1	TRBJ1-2	ASSLGGQSGDGYT
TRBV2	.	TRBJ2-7	ASSEATGTEQY
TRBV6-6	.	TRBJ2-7	ASSPRGRSSYEQY
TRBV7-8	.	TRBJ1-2	ASSLDGLNYGYT
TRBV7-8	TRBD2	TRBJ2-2	ASSLVSSGGALGELF
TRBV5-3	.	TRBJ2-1	ARSPQGNTLDNEQF
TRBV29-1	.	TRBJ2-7	SVEGRGSDYEQY
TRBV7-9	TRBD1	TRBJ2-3	ASSYRQGAIDTQY
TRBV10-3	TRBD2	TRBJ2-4	AISASGGAGIQY
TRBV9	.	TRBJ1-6	ASSVNPQGDNSPLH
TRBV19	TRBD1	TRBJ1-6	ASSIGSGTGGSPLH
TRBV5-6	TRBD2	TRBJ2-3	ASSWGTSGRTDTQY
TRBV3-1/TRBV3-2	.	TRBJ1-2	ASSAGVGSVNYGYT
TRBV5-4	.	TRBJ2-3	ASKLSSSTDTQY
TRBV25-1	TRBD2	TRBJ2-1	ASSEWTSGAPSYNEQF
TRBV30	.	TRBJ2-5	AWRKRDQETQY
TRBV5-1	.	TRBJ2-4	ASSLDLAKNIQY
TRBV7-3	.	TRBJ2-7	ASSLGHTYEQY
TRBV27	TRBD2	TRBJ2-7	ASSPDRGGRDEQY
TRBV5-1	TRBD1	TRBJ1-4	ASSRGQGFNEKLF
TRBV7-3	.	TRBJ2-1	ASSYTGGTPSYNEQF
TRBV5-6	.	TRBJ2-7	ASSWSSYEQY
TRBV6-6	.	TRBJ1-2	ASSYSPLDTNYGYT
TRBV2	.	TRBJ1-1	ASSDLIGIPEAF
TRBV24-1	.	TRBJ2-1	ATSDRDTYNEQF
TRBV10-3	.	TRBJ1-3	AISKLGLPEGTIY